A selection of T cell receptor beta chains follows, all from one sample in a study of blood T cell repertoires in COVID-19. The repertoire was sequenced with immunoSEQ multiplex PCR; TCRdb's copy has only in-frame clones and lacks some. The sample holds 300,000 or so clones; about 90% are singletons and the top ten take roughly 1.6%. The sequencing input was peripheral blood. The source is a woman aged 40 to 49 who had recovered from COVID-19. CDR3s include the opening cysteine and the closing phenylalanine or tryptophan. Fields, in order: V gene, CDR3 length, clone size, D gene, J gene, CDR3 protein, CDR3 DNA. The D gene is left open where the match is weak. Size tells how often a clone was seen (once, few, many) or the class of an expanded clone, and some rows leave it out.

TRBV21-1	19	once	NA	TRBJ2-7	CASSKVTSGGSHPTYEQYF	TGTGCCAGCAGCAAAGTGACTAGCGGGGGCTCACACCCTACCTACGAGCAGTACTTC
TRBV7-3	16	NA	NA	TRBJ1-2	CASSLRTGAYNAGYTF	TGTGCCAGCAGCCTCCGTACGGGAGCCTATAACGCTGGCTACACCTTC
TRBV13	14	few	NA	TRBJ2-5	CASSLRVGVETQYF	TGTGCCAGCAGCTTAAGGGTCGGGGTAGAGACCCAGTACTTC
TRBV3-1/TRBV3-2	12	once	NA	TRBJ1-2	CASSLGDYGYTF	TGTGCCAGCAGCCTAGGGGACTATGGCTACACCTTC
TRBV29-1	14	NA	NA	TRBJ1-1	CSYRGLQGSTEAFF	TGCTCCTACCGAGGCCTACAGGGAAGCACTGAAGCTTTCTTT
TRBV12-3/TRBV12-4	13	NA	NA	TRBJ1-1	CASSLFRNTEAFF	TGTGCCAGCAGTTTATTCCGGAACACTGAAGCTTTCTTT
TRBV18	16	few	NA	TRBJ1-2	CASSQAPDRSPYGYTF	TGTGCCAGCTCACAAGCACCTGACAGGTCACCCTATGGCTACACCTTC
TRBV3-1/TRBV3-2	14	NA	NA	TRBJ2-1	CASTRGGSYNEQFF	TGTGCCAGCACCCGTGGCGGCAGCTACAATGAGCAGTTCTTC
TRBV7-3	14	NA	NA	TRBJ2-1	CASSLGGSHNEQFF	TGTGCCAGCAGCTTAGGGGGCTCACACAATGAGCAGTTCTTC
TRBV6-5	14	NA	NA	TRBJ1-5	CASSTGGGNQPQHF	TGTGCCAGCTCCACGGGGGGGGGCAATCAGCCCCAGCATTTT
TRBV4-3	16	NA	TRBD1	TRBJ1-5	CASSQDPDRGYQPQHF	TGCGCCAGCAGCCAAGATCCGGACAGGGGCTACCAGCCCCAGCATTTT
TRBV6-5	13	NA	NA	TRBJ2-3	CASSYSRGDTQYF	TGTGCCAGCAGTTACTCTAGGGGAGATACGCAGTATTTT
TRBV5-1	13	NA	NA	TRBJ1-2	CASSLERVGGYTF	TGCGCCAGCAGCTTGGAGAGGGTGGGTGGCTACACCTTC